The entry that follows covers one T cell receptor beta chain sequence. Its antigen is unknown. The data belong to a study of T cell responses to AZD1222 COVID-19 vaccine. Profiling relied on immunoSEQ multiplex PCR, and the TCRdb table lists in-frame clones only, not all of them. This table holds approximately 150,000 clones, around 88% found once. Study-level points and caveats: Per reports, nearly half of all spike-specific TCRs target regions that are unmutated in variants.

Germline-derived CDR1 and CDR2 are SGDLS and YYNGEE. The CDR3 consists of 13 residues. The ends lost 4 bases at V and 5 bases at J; junction bases unmatched: 4. Sample: peripheral blood, taken on day 0 of AZD1222 vaccination. This receptor was identified in an adult in good health. J is TRBJ2-3 and V is TRBV9, with 7 bases matching TRBD2. This chain's CDR3 is CASSTTGGDTQYF. The CDR3 DNA follows: TGTGCCAGCAGCACCACGGGAGGAGATACGCAGTATTTT.